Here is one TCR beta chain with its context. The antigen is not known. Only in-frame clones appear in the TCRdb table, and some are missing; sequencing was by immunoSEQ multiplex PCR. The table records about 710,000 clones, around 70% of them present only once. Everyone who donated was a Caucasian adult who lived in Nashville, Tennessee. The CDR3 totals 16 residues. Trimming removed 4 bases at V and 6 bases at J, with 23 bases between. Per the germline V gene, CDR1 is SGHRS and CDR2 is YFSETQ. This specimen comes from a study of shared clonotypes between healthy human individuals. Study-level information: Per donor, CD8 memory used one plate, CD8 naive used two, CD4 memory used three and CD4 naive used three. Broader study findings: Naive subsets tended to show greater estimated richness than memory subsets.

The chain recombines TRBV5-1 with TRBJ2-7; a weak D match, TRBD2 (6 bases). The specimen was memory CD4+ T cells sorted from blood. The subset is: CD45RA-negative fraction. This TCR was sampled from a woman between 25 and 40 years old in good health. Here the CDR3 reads CASSGGGSSSSREQYF. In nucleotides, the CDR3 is TGCGCCAGCAGCGGTGGGGGGTCCTCCTCCTCTCGCGAGCAGTACTTC.